This TCR beta chain was captured in a study of molecular identifiers for immune sequencing clone quantification. About this clonotype: A much larger clone differs from this one at a single base, so this may be a read error. Without the conserved terminal phenylalanine or tryptophan, this CDR3 likely stems from a read error.

CDR1 is MNHEY, CDR2 SVGAGI, per germline. Trimming cost V 8 bases and J 6 bases; bases outside gene matches: 13. CDR3 size: 14 residues. TCRdb reanalysed the PCR reads using MiXCR and keeps one entry per CDR3 protein. There are over 100,000 distinct CDR3 sequences in the sample; 35% occur only once, and over 8% lies in the top ten. The clonotype was recovered from a human donor in good health. Some libraries in this study had Jurkat cell RNA spiked in. The chain carries TRBV6-5 and TRBJ2-7; 7 nucleotides match TRBD2. Specimen: naive CD8+ T cells from blood, with Jurkat cell RNA spiked in. Sample subset: FACS-sorted CD8+CD4-CCR7+CD45RA+ naive T cells. As DNA, the CDR3 is TGTGCCAGCTCGTTGGGGCGGGAGCTTCTCGAGCAGTACCTC. Its translation: CASSLGRELLEQYL.